One and the same sample provided the 17 T cell receptor beta chains below, sequenced in a study of glioma-infiltrating T cells. The iRepertoire nested amplicon-rescue multiplex PCR amplified TCR alpha and beta CDR3s from RNA. TCRdb processed the multiplex PCR reads anew with MiXCR; each CDR3 protein has one entry. Among approximately 20,000 distinct CDR3 sequences, 20% to 25% were seen once, and the ten largest hold under 15%. Sequencing was done on a sample of glioma tissue, nonneoplastic brain tissue, or PBMCs (not recorded which). The receptors were sampled from a human donor with low-grade glioma or glioblastoma, undergoing nonglioma brain surgery, or in good health (not recorded which).

V is TRBV29-1 and J is TRBJ2-4; a possible D gene is TRBD1 (5 bases). CDR3 size: 12 residues. Deletions cut 4 bases from V and 2 bases from J, with 6 bases between. CDR1 and CDR2 from the germline V gene are SQVTM and ANQGSEA. CDR3 nucleotides: TGCAGCGTTGGGACATCCAAAAACATTCAGTACTTC. It specifies CSVGTSKNIQYF.

This clonotype showed up just a few times. The rearrangement links TRBV19 to TRBJ2-6; no clear D. The CDR3 contains 15 residues. Germline values: CDR1 LNHDA, CDR2 SQIVND (reference sequence). The ends were cut back, 6 bases at V and 0 bases at J, with 9 bases in the middle. For the CDR3, the DNA is TGTGCCAGTAGCGAAACCAGCTCTGGGGCCAACGTCCTGACTTTC. Protein product: CASSETSSGANVLTF. The variable domain in full, completed from reference TRBV19 and TRBJ2-6, reads DGGITQSPKYLFRKEGQNVTLSCEQNLNHDAMYWYRQDPGQGLRLIYYSQIVNDFQKGDIAEGYSVSREKKESFPLTVTSAQKNPTAFYLCASSETSSGANVLTFGAGSRLTVL.

This clonotype has only a few counts. The rearrangement joins TRBV7-2 to TRBJ1-4; 10 bases fit TRBD1. This CDR3 is built from 15 residues. Germline assignment: CDR1 SGHTA and CDR2 FQGNSA. Trimming took 2 bases from V and 13 from J; bases not matched to a gene: 10. The CDR3 nucleotides read TGTGCCAGCAGCTTATTCGGGAAGACAGGGGGCATACTGTTTTTT. Residues: CASSLFGKTGGILFF.

Within the sample, this clonotype is medium-sized. CDR3 DNA sequence: TGTGCCAGCAGTAAGGACAGAAACTATGGCTACACCTTC. It is translated as CASSKDRNYGYTF. V gene TRBV6-1 combines with J gene TRBJ1-2; D perhaps matches TRBD1 (6 bases). The V end lost 5 bases, the J end lost 2 bases, and 9 bases lay between the germline ends. The CDR3 is 13 amino acids. Per germline, CDR1 MNHNS and CDR2 SASEGT.

In the case of this clonotype: At one of its ends the junction is not consistent with the germline gene, which may arise from a read error. This sequence joins TRBV18 and TRBJ1-5, with unresolved D. The CDR3 extends over 15 amino acids. Germline CDR1 and CDR2: KGHSH and LQKENI. DNA of the CDR3: TGTGCCAGCTCAGGGAGGAACACGCCAAATCAGCTCCAGCATTTT. Protein sequence: CASSGRNTPNQLQHF.

V usage is TRBV5-4 and J usage is TRBJ1-6; no definite D call. Trimming left V 0 bases short and J 5 bases short, with 9 bases between. The CDR3 is 15 residues long. CDR1 SGHNT and CDR2 YYREEE come from the germline V gene (reference sequence). CDR3 coding DNA: TGTGCCAGCAGCTTGGAGACGGTCGATAATTCACCCCTCCACTTT. It translates to CASSLETVDNSPLHF.

This rearrangement joins TRBV9 to TRBJ1-5, with 7 bases fitting TRBD1. The germline gives CDR1 SGDLS, CDR2 YYNGEE. This CDR3 spans 15 amino acids. The V segment lost 1 base and the J segment 0 bases; nucleotides outside the gene matches: 1. CDR3 amino acids: CASSVSGGSNQPQHF. The CDR3 coding sequence is TGTGCCAGCAGCGTATCAGGGGGTAGCAATCAGCCCCAGCATTTT.

Here the CDR3 DNA reads TGTGCCAGCAGCATGGGAGGGCCCTATGGCTACACCTTC. Protein sequence: CASSMGGPYGYTF. The rearrangement joins TRBV4-2 to TRBJ1-2; the D is unclear. This CDR3 spans 13 amino acids. V dropped 5 bases and J dropped 4 bases, with 11 bases sitting between them. CDR1 is LGHNA, CDR2 YNFKEQ, per germline.

This clonotype occurred many times. CDR3 sequence (DNA): TGTGCCAGCAGGACAGGGGGCTCTGGAAACACCATATATTTT. Its protein product is CASRTGGSGNTIYF. The gene calls are TRBV28 and TRBJ1-3; 9 nucleotides match TRBD1. Trimming removed 6 bases from V and 0 bases from J; junction bases left unmatched: 0. In germline, CDR1 is MDHEN, CDR2 SYDVKM. The CDR3 length is 14 residues.

Concerning this clonotype: This may stem from a read error, because a much larger clone lies one nucleotide away. This chain uses TRBV20-1 with TRBJ1-6, with D hard to call. The CDR3 covers 13 residues. V shed 1 base and J shed 11 bases, with 12 bases lying between them. CDR1 is DFQATT, CDR2 SNEGSKA, per germline (reference sequence). The CDR3 bases are TGCAGTGCTAGAGTAAGGCACCGAGCACCCCTCCACTTT. Its protein is CSARVRHRAPLHF.

This clonotype is termed medium-sized. The rearrangement joins TRBV20-1 to TRBJ1-6, with 10 positions matching TRBD1. This CDR3 has 14 residues. V was clipped by 5 bases and J by 9 bases; unmatched bases: 7. Germline CDR1 is DFQATT and CDR2 is SNEGSKA (reference sequence). The CDR3 reads CSAGRDRGRSPLHF. DNA of the CDR3: TGCAGTGCTGGAAGAGACAGGGGGCGTTCACCCCTCCACTTT.

The genes are TRBV20-1 and TRBJ2-7; D uncertain. Germline loops: CDR1 DFQATT, CDR2 SNEGSKA (reference sequence). The V end was cut by 4 bases, the J end by 3 bases, with 13 bases between. The CDR3 covers 13 residues. The CDR3 loop is CSAKHWSFYEQYF. CDR3 DNA: TGCAGTGCTAAACACTGGAGTTTCTACGAGCAGTACTTC.

The sample holds many counts of this clonotype. The chain carries TRBV28 and TRBJ1-4, with D perhaps TRBD1 (5 bases). Per germline, CDR1 MDHEN and CDR2 SYDVKM. The CDR3 consists of 15 residues. V lost 3 bases and J 4 bases, leaving 12 bases between the germline ends. For the CDR3, the DNA is TGTGCCAGCAGTTTTTCGGGGACGCGTAATGAAAAACTGTTTTTT. Translating gives CASSFSGTRNEKLFF.

At least ten counts were recorded for this clonotype. The chain couples TRBV19 to TRBJ1-1; D is unresolved. The length of the CDR3 is 13 residues. V gave up 7 bases and J gave up 4 bases, with 13 bases separating them. Germline CDR1 is LNHDA and CDR2 is SQIVND (reference sequence). The CDR3 reads CASIQTPGTEAFF. The CDR3 DNA is TGTGCCAGTATTCAGACACCGGGCACTGAAGCTTTCTTT. The complete variable domain, with remaining parts taken from reference TRBV19 and TRBJ1-1, reads DGGITQSPKYLFRKEGQNVTLSCEQNLNHDAMYWYRQDPGQGLRLIYYSQIVNDFQKGDIAEGYSVSREKKESFPLTVTSAQKNPTAFYLCASIQTPGTEAFFGQGTRLTVV.

This clonotype is termed medium-sized. The chain recombines TRBV6-1 with TRBJ1-1; 7 bases are a match to TRBD1. There are 12 residues in the CDR3. V lost 4 bases, J lost 11 bases, and 7 bases stayed unmatched. Germline loops: CDR1 MNHNS, CDR2 SASEGT. CDR3 coding DNA: TGTGCCAGCAGTGGGGACAGCCCGGCGGCTTTCTTT. It encodes CASSGDSPAAFF.

In its sample, this clonotype was seen many times. The V gene is TRBV4-3, the J gene TRBJ2-7, with 7 bases identical to TRBD2. The V segment lost 0 bases and the J segment 3 bases; nucleotides outside the gene matches: 5. CDR3 length equals 15 residues. Germline CDR1 and CDR2: LGHNA and YSLEER. CDR3 loop: CASSQDPSGNYEQYF. CDR3 nucleotide sequence: TGCGCCAGCAGCCAAGACCCTAGCGGAAACTACGAGCAGTACTTC.

This clonotype has a count of ten or more. This chain joins TRBV28 and TRBJ2-7; D possibly corresponds to TRBD2 (5 bases). Germline values: CDR1 MDHEN, CDR2 SYDVKM. The V and J ends lost 5 bases and 3 bases respectively, with 11 bases between them. This CDR3 contains 13 residues. As DNA, the CDR3 is TGTGCCAGCAGTCTAGGAGGCAGCTACGAGCAGTACTTC. Translating gives CASSLGGSYEQYF.